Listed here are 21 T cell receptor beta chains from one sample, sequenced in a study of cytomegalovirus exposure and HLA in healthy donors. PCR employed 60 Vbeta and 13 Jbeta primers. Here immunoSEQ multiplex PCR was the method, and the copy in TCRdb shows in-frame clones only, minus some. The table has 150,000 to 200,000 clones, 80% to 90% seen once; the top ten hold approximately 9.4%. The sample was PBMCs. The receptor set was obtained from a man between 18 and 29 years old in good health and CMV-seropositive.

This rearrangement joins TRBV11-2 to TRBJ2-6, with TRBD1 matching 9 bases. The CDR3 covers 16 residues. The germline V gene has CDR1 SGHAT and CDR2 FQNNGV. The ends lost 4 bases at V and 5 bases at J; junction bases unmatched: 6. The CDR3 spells CASSSLQGARANVLTF. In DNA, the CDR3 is TGTGCCAGCAGCTCTCTACAGGGGGCCAGGGCCAACGTCCTGACTTTC. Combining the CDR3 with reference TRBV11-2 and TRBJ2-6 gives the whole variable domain EAGVAQSPRYKIIEKRQSVAFWCNPISGHATLYWYQQILGQGPKLLIQFQNNGVVDDSQLPKDRFSAERLKGVDSTLKIQPAKLEDSAVYLCASSSLQGARANVLTFGAGSRLTVL.

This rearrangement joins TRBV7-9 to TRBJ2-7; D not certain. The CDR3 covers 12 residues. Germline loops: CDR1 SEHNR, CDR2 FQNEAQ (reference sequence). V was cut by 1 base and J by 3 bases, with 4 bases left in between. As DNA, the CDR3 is TGTGCCAGCAGCTTAGGCAGCTACGAGCAGTACTTC. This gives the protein CASSLGSYEQYF.

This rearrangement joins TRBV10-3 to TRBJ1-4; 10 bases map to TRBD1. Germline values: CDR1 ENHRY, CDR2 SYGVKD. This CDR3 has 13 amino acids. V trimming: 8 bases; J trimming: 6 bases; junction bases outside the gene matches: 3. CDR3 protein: CAIGGTGDEKLFF. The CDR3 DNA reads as TGTGCCATCGGAGGGACAGGGGATGAAAAACTGTTTTTT.

This chain's CDR3 is CASSLGTGVGETQYF. The DNA for the CDR3 is TGCGCCAGCAGCTTGGGGACAGGGGTAGGGGAGACCCAGTACTTC. V gene TRBV5-1 combines with J gene TRBJ2-5; TRBD1 aligns across 9 bases. The trim removed 0 bases at V and 5 bases at J, leaving 5 bases unmatched. This CDR3 has 15 residues. The germline gives CDR1 SGHRS, CDR2 YFSETQ.

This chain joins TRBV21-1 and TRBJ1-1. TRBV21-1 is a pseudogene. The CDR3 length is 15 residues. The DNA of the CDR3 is TGTGCCAGCAGCCGGCCGGGGATCTTAAACACTGAAGCTTTCTTT. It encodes CASSRPGILNTEAFF.

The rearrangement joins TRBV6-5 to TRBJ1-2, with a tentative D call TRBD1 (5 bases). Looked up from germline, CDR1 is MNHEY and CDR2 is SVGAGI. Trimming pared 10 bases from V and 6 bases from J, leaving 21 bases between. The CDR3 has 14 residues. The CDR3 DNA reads TGTGCCACCCTGGGGGGGGATCGTCTCGATGGCTACACCTTC. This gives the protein CATLGGDRLDGYTF.

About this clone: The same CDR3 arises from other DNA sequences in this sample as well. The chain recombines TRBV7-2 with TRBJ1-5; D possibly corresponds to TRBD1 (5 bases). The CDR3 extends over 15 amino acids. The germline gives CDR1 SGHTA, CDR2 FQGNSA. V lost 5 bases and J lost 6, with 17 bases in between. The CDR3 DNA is TGTGCCAGCAGCCTAGTTGTTGGGGCGAGTCAGCCCCAGCATTTT. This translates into CASSLVVGASQPQHF.

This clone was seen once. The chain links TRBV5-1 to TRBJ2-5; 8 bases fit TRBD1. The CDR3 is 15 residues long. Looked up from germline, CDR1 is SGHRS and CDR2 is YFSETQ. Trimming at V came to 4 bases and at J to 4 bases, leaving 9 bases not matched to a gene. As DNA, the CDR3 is TGCGCCAGCAGCCAATTCCGACAGGGGCGAGAGACCCAGTACTTC. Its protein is CASSQFRQGRETQYF.

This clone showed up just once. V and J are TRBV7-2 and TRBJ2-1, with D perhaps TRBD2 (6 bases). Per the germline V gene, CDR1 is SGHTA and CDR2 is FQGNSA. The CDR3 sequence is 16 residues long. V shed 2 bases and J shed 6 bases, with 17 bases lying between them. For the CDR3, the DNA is TGTGCCAGCAGCTTACCCGGACTACCCAGCACCAATGAGCAGTTCTTC. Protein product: CASSLPGLPSTNEQFF.

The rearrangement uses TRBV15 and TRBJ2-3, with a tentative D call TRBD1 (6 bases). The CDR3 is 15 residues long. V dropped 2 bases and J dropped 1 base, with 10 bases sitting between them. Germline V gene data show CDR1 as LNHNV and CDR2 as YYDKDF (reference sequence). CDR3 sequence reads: CATSRSQGRTDTQYF. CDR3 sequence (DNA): TGTGCCACCAGCAGATCACAGGGCCGCACAGATACGCAGTATTTT.

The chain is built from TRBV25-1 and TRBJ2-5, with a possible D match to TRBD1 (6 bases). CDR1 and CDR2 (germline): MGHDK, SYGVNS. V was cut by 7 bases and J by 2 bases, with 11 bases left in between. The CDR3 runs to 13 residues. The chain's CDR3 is CASMDRKQETQYF. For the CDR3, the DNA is TGTGCCAGCATGGACAGAAAACAAGAGACCCAGTACTTC.

This CDR3 reads CASSPGGSSRQPQHF. DNA of the CDR3: TGTGCCAGCTCACCTGGGGGCTCAAGTCGGCAGCCCCAGCATTTT. V is TRBV18 and J is TRBJ1-5, with TRBD1 as a possible D gene (6 bases). Germline V gene data show CDR1 as KGHSH and CDR2 as LQKENI. The CDR3 runs to 15 residues. V was shortened by 3 bases and J by 7 bases, with 16 bases between the two germline ends.

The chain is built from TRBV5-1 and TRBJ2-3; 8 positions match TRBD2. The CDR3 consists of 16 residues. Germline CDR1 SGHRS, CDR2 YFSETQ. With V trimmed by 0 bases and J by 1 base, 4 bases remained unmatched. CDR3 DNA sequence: TGCGCCAGCAGCTTGGGTCGGGGACTAGGCACAGATACGCAGTATTTT. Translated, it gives CASSLGRGLGTDTQYF.

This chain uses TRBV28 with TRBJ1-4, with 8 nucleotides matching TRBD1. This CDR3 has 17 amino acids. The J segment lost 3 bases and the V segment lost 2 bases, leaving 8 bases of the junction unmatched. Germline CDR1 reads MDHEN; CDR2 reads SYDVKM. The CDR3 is CASSLRFRGLANEKLFF. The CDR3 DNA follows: TGTGCCAGCAGTTTACGGTTCAGGGGGCTAGCTAATGAAAAACTGTTTTTT.

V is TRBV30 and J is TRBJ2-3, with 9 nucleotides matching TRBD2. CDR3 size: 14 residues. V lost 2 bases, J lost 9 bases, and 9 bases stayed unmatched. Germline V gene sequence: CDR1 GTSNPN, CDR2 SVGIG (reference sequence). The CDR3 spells CAWSKSLAGTTQYF. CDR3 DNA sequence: TGTGCCTGGAGTAAGAGTCTAGCGGGGACAACGCAGTATTTT.

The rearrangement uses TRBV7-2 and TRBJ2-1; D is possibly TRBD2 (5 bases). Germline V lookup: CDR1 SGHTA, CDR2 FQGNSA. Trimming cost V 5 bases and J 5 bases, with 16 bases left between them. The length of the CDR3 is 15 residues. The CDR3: CASSLSVGVNNEQFF. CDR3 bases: TGTGCCAGCAGCCTCTCGGTCGGGGTTAACAATGAGCAGTTCTTC.

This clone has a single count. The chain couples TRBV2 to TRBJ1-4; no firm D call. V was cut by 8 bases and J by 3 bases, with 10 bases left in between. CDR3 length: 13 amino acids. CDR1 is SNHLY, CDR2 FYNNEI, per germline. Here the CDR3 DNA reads TGTGCCAGCCGGAGGTTGTCTAATGAAAAACTGTTTTTT. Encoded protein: CASRRLSNEKLFF.

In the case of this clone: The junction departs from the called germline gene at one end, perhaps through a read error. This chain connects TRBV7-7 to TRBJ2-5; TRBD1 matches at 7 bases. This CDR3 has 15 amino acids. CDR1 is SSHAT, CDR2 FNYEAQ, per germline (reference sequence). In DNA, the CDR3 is TGTGCTAGCAGCTTCCGACAGGGCGACGGGGAGACCCAGTACTTC. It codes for CASSFRQGDGETQYF.

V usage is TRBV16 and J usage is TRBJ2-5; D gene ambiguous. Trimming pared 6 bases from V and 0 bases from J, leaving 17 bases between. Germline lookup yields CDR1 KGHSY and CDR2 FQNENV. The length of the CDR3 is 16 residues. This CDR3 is CASRPSRLNYQETQYF. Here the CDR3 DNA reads TGTGCCAGCAGGCCTTCGAGGCTAAACTACCAAGAGACCCAGTACTTC.

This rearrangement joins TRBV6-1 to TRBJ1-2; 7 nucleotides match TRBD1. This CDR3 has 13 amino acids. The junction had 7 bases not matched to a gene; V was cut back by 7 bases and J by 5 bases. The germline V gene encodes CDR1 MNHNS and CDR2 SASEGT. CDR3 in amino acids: CASTPRTGYGYTF. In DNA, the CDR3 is TGTGCCAGCACCCCTCGGACAGGTTATGGCTACACCTTC.

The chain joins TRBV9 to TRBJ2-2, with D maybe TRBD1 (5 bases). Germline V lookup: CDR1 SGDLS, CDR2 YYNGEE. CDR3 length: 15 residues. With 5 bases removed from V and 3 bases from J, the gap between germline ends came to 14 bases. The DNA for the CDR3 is TGTGCCAGCAGGAGCAGGGTTGAAGACACCGGGGAGCTGTTTTTT. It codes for CASRSRVEDTGELFF.